The 24 T cell receptor beta chains below come from one sample, sequenced in a study of chemoradiotherapy in HPV16-positive cancers. Clones were sequenced by immunoSEQ multiplex PCR, and TCRdb holds only the in-frame ones, with some missing. Here the sample spans about 7,900 clones, roughly 91% being singletons. Sequenced here: blood, sampled from a patient who underwent chemoradiotherapy. These receptors were collected from a human donor with HPV-associated anogenital cancer.

This sequence joins TRBV11-2 and TRBJ1-2; 8 positions agree with TRBD1. Germline lookup yields CDR1 SGHAT and CDR2 FQNNGV. The CDR3 has 15 amino acids. V shed 5 bases and J 0 bases; nucleotides not matched to a gene: 5. DNA of the CDR3: TGTGCCAGCAGCAAACAGGGGGGTACTAACTATGGCTACACCTTC. Protein product: CASSKQGGTNYGYTF. Filled out from reference TRBV11-2 and TRBJ1-2, the complete variable domain reads EAGVAQSPRYKIIEKRQSVAFWCNPISGHATLYWYQQILGQGPKLLIQFQNNGVVDDSQLPKDRFSAERLKGVDSTLKIQPAKLEDSAVYLCASSKQGGTNYGYTFGSGTRLTVV.

This clone was counted between two and nine times. This sequence joins TRBV7-9 and TRBJ1-2, with unresolved D. V lost 0 bases and J lost 1, with 9 bases in between. CDR3 length: 15 residues. Germline lookup yields CDR1 SEHNR and CDR2 FQNEAQ (reference sequence). CDR3 DNA: TGTGCCAGCAGCTTAGCGGACGCGATTAACTATGGCTACACCTTC. Translated: CASSLADAINYGYTF.

This clone was found once. The chain couples TRBV7-9 to TRBJ1-6, with a weak D call TRBD1 (6 bases). Trimming removed 1 base at V and 7 bases at J, with 14 bases between. CDR3 size: 16 residues. Per germline, CDR1 SEHNR and CDR2 FQNEAQ (reference sequence). The CDR3 sequence is CASSLEGGVRNSPLHF. DNA of the CDR3: TGTGCCAGCAGCTTAGAGGGGGGTGTAAGGAATTCACCCCTCCACTTT.

J is TRBJ1-1 and V is TRBV30; D is perhaps TRBD1 (5 bases). CDR1 and CDR2 (germline): GTSNPN, SVGIG (reference sequence). This CDR3 region has 14 residues. The V gene lost 4 bases and the J gene lost 2 bases, with 14 bases spanning the gap. This CDR3 is CAWMKGRTNTEAFF. The CDR3 region has the DNA TGTGCCTGGATGAAGGGACGGACTAACACTGAAGCTTTCTTT.

The V and J genes are TRBV4-2 and TRBJ2-7; D tentatively reads TRBD1 or TRBD2 (7 bases each). Deletions cut 0 bases from V and 3 bases from J, with 18 bases between. CDR1 and CDR2 (germline): LGHNA, YNFKEQ. The CDR3 loop spans 17 amino acids. CDR3 coding DNA: TGTGCCAGCAGCCAAGATCTTGGGAGGGGGCAATTCTACGAGCAGTACTTC. Protein: CASSQDLGRGQFYEQYF.

This sequence joins TRBV4-1 and TRBJ1-2; weak D call: TRBD1 (5 bases). The V end lost 2 bases, the J end lost 0 bases, and 10 bases lay between the germline ends. The length of the CDR3 is 15 residues. Germline CDR1 and CDR2: MGHRA and YSYEKL. In DNA form, the CDR3 reads TGCGCCAGCAGCCAATCTGACAGCACTAACTATGGCTACACCTTC. It is translated as CASSQSDSTNYGYTF.

The CDR3 sequence is CASEDTNYGYTF. CDR3 DNA sequence: TGTGCCAGCGAAGATACTAACTATGGCTACACCTTC. The chain has TRBV6-1 and TRBJ1-2; D remains unclear. Germline lookup yields CDR1 MNHNS and CDR2 SASEGT. This CDR3 is built from 12 residues. V gave up 8 bases and J gave up 0 bases, with 7 bases separating them.

This chain uses TRBV4-1 with TRBJ1-2; D gene uncertain. The ends were cut back, 0 bases at V and 8 bases at J, with 10 bases in the middle. The germline gives CDR1 MGHRA, CDR2 YSYEKL. The CDR3 has 13 residues. The CDR3: CASSQDNSMGYTF. The DNA for the CDR3 is TGCGCCAGCAGCCAAGATAATTCTATGGGCTACACCTTC.

J is TRBJ2-7 and V is TRBV9; D remains unclear. The germline V gene has CDR1 SGDLS and CDR2 YYNGEE. V was cut by 4 bases and J by 4 bases, with 15 bases left in between. The length of the CDR3 is 14 residues. CDR3 coding DNA: TGTGCCAGCAGCCCGAGCCGGACCTTGTACGAGCAGTACTTC. Translating gives CASSPSRTLYEQYF.

The rearrangement uses TRBV2 and TRBJ2-5, with no clear D. Germline lookup yields CDR1 SNHLY and CDR2 FYNNEI. Trimming pared 8 bases from V and 5 bases from J, leaving 6 bases between. This CDR3 contains 10 residues. The CDR3, as DNA: TGTGCCAGCTCCTTGGAGACCCAGTACTTC. It is translated as CASSLETQYF.

The chain joins TRBV6-1 to TRBJ2-7; D is undetermined. V was clipped by 4 bases and J by 4 bases, with 5 bases between them. The CDR3 runs to 11 residues. The V gene's germline CDR1 is MNHNS and CDR2 SASEGT. The CDR3 region is CASSVGYEQYF. CDR3 DNA: TGTGCCAGCAGTGTGGGGTACGAGCAGTACTTC.

The chain recombines TRBV7-9 with TRBJ1-3, with 11 bases aligning to TRBD1. Germline values: CDR1 SEHNR, CDR2 FQNEAQ (reference sequence). V lost 6 bases to trimming and J lost 1 base; unmatched junction nucleotides: 2. This CDR3 spans 15 amino acids. As DNA, the CDR3 is TGTGCCAGCAGGGACAGGGGGCAGTCTGGAAACACCATATATTTT. This codes for CASRDRGQSGNTIYF.

The rearrangement links TRBV29-1 to TRBJ1-4, with 7 bases identical to TRBD1. The trim removed 3 bases at V and 1 base at J, leaving 5 bases unmatched. This CDR3 has 15 amino acids. The germline V gene encodes CDR1 SQVTM and CDR2 ANQGSEA. CDR3 region: CSVEFSGGTNEKLFF. For the CDR3, the DNA is TGCAGCGTTGAGTTTTCAGGGGGAACTAATGAAAAACTGTTTTTT. The variable domain in full, completed from reference TRBV29-1 and TRBJ1-4, reads SAVISQKPSRDICQRGTSLTIQCQVDSQVTMMFWYRQQPGQSLTLIATANQGSEATYESGFVIDKFPISRPNLTFSTLTVSNMSPEDSSIYLCSVEFSGGTNEKLFFGSGTQLSVL.

V gene TRBV5-1 combines with J gene TRBJ2-5; 8 positions agree with TRBD2. Germline trimming cut 2 bases from V and 5 bases from J; bases unmatched to any gene: 5. The CDR3 length is 14 residues. Looked up from germline, CDR1 is SGHRS and CDR2 is YFSETQ. CDR3 amino acids: CASSFNGGAETQYF. The CDR3 region has the DNA TGCGCCAGCAGCTTCAACGGGGGGGCCGAGACCCAGTACTTC.

The chain has TRBV5-4 and TRBJ1-1; a possible D gene is TRBD1 (6 bases). The CDR3 contains 13 residues. With 3 bases removed from V and 4 bases from J, the gap between germline ends came to 10 bases. Germline values: CDR1 SGHNT, CDR2 YYREEE (reference sequence). CDR3 loop: CASSSQGITEAFF. The CDR3 DNA reads TGTGCCAGCAGCTCTCAGGGGATCACTGAAGCTTTCTTT.

The V gene is TRBV7-9, the J gene TRBJ2-4; D possibly matches TRBD1 or TRBD2 (5 bases each). Germline V gene sequence: CDR1 SEHNR, CDR2 FQNEAQ (reference sequence). Trimming stripped 0 bases from V and 0 bases from J, with 12 bases between. The CDR3 consists of 17 residues. CDR3 sequence reads: CASSLAFLGTAKNIQYF. Here the CDR3 DNA reads TGTGCCAGCAGCTTAGCGTTCCTCGGGACAGCCAAAAACATTCAGTACTTC.

The rearrangement joins TRBV6-6 to TRBJ1-5, with D possibly TRBD1 on 5 matching bases. CDR1 MNHNY and CDR2 SVGAGI come from the germline V gene (reference sequence). The CDR3 covers 16 residues. Trimming took 1 base from V and 1 from J, leaving 11 bases between them. CDR3 coding DNA: TGTGCCAGCAGTTACTGGAGGGGTATAAGCAATCAGCCCCAGCATTTT. It translates to CASSYWRGISNQPQHF.

The CDR3, as DNA: TGTGCCAGCCTGGATCAGGGGGATGAGCAGTTCTTC. Translating it yields CASLDQGDEQFF. The V and J genes are TRBV6-1 and TRBJ2-1, with 7 bases identical to TRBD1. The CDR3 covers 12 residues. CDR1 MNHNS and CDR2 SASEGT come from the germline V gene. The trim removed 8 bases at V and 8 bases at J, leaving 6 bases unmatched.

This sequence joins TRBV7-9 and TRBJ1-4, with 7 bases that match TRBD1. Trimming at V came to 5 bases and at J to 1 base, leaving 7 bases not matched to a gene. This CDR3 region has 16 residues. Germline loops: CDR1 SEHNR, CDR2 FQNEAQ (reference sequence). The DNA for the CDR3 is TGTGCCAGCAGCGGCCGGACAGGCAAAACTAATGAAAAACTGTTTTTT. Its translation is CASSGRTGKTNEKLFF.

This clone was counted a single time. V and J are TRBV4-2 and TRBJ2-2; a weak D match, TRBD2 (7 bases). CDR3 length: 16 residues. The V end was cut by 2 bases, the J end by 7 bases, with 17 bases between. CDR1 is LGHNA, CDR2 YNFKEQ, per germline. DNA of the CDR3: TGTGCCAGCAGCCAAATTATGGGGGGGCAGGGCGGGGAGCTGTTTTTT. It specifies CASSQIMGGQGGELFF.

The chain has TRBV15 and TRBJ2-7; D is undetermined. The V gene's germline CDR1 is LNHNV and CDR2 YYDKDF (reference sequence). The CDR3 spans 16 residues. The ends were cut back, 5 bases at V and 4 bases at J, with 21 bases in the middle. CDR3 amino acids: CATSPRRVARNYEQYF. The CDR3 DNA reads TGTGCCACCAGCCCCAGACGGGTGGCGAGGAATTACGAGCAGTACTTC.

This clone has a single count. The chain is built from TRBV4-1 and TRBJ1-1, with D maybe TRBD1 (6 bases). This CDR3 comprises 17 residues. CDR1 MGHRA and CDR2 YSYEKL come from the germline V gene. V dropped 0 bases and J dropped 0 bases, with 14 bases sitting between them. CDR3 in DNA: TGCGCCAGCAGCCAAGATCGGAGGTCAGGGGTGAACACTGAAGCTTTCTTT. Encoded protein: CASSQDRRSGVNTEAFF.

The rearrangement joins TRBV4-1 to TRBJ2-3; D might be TRBD1 (8 bases). The CDR3 spans 17 residues. Germline assignment: CDR1 MGHRA and CDR2 YSYEKL. Deletions cut 0 bases from V and 5 bases from J, with 18 bases between. CDR3 DNA sequence: TGCGCCAGCAGCCAAGATGGGGGGGGAACAGGGGGAGATACGCAGTATTTT. Protein sequence: CASSQDGGGTGGDTQYF.

The chain uses TRBV18 and TRBJ2-5; 7 bases agree with TRBD1. Germline V CDR1 and CDR2: KGHSH, LQKENI. Trimming removed 3 bases from V and 3 bases from J; junction bases left unmatched: 4. The CDR3 contains 14 residues. The CDR3 protein is CASSPLTGEETQYF. The CDR3 DNA follows: TGTGCCAGCTCACCCCTTACAGGGGAAGAGACCCAGTACTTC.